These 21 T cell receptor beta chains came from one sample sequenced in a study of cytomegalovirus exposure and HLA in healthy donors. Use of 60 Vbeta and 13 Jbeta primers characterized the PCR. TCRdb's table, derived via immunoSEQ multiplex PCR, lists solely in-frame clones and lacks some. The sample yields some 200,000 clones, around 80% seen once. The material sequenced was PBMCs. The receptors were gathered from a boy under 10 years old in good health and CMV-seronegative.

The V call is TRBV27, the J call TRBJ1-2, with D tentatively TRBD1 (6 bases). V lost 6 bases and J 2 bases, leaving 10 bases between the germline ends. This CDR3 is built from 13 residues. Germline V gene lookup returns CDR1 MNHEY and CDR2 SMNVEV (reference sequence). CDR3 sequence reads: CASSRGTNYGYTF. As DNA, the CDR3 is TGTGCCAGCAGCAGGGGAACCAACTATGGCTACACCTTC.

DNA of the CDR3: TGTGCCAGCAGCTTAGGCAGGATCAATCAGCCCCAGCATTTT. This codes for CASSLGRINQPQHF. The chain is built from TRBV13 and TRBJ1-5; D ambiguous. V lost 0 bases and J 3 bases, leaving 6 bases between the germline ends. Germline V gives CDR1 PRHDT, CDR2 FYEKMQ (reference sequence). The CDR3 is 14 amino acids.

On this clone: At one end, the junction sequence differs from germline, possibly due to a read error. This chain connects TRBV6-1 to TRBJ2-2; 9 nucleotides line up with TRBD1. The CDR3 contains 16 residues. Germline V lookup: CDR1 MNHNS, CDR2 SASEGT. CDR3: CASSERGQGNPGELFF. The DNA for the CDR3 is TGTGCCAGCAGTGAACGAGGACAGGGGAACCCCGGGGAGCTGTTTTTT.

This rearrangement joins TRBV29-1 to TRBJ2-7; weak D call: TRBD1 (5 bases). Between the trimmed V and J ends, which lost 4 bases and 0 bases, there was a span of 10 bases. In germline, CDR1 is SQVTM, CDR2 ANQGSEA. The CDR3 extends over 13 amino acids. CDR3: CSVVWGSSYEQYF. CDR3 nucleotide sequence: TGCAGCGTTGTTTGGGGCAGCTCCTACGAGCAGTACTTC.

The chain recombines TRBV5-6 with TRBJ2-3; maybe TRBD1 (5 bases). Trimming shortened V by 1 base and J by 0 bases, and 9 bases separated the two germline ends. The germline V gene has CDR1 SGHDT and CDR2 YYEEEE. This CDR3 is 15 amino acids long. For the CDR3, the DNA is TGTGCCAGCAGCTTGTGGGGCGGAAGCACAGATACGCAGTATTTT. Translated, it gives CASSLWGGSTDTQYF.

The chain joins TRBV30 to TRBJ2-7, with a tentative D call TRBD1 (7 bases). The length of the CDR3 is 14 residues. Germline CDR1 GTSNPN, CDR2 SVGIG (reference sequence). The V end was cut by 4 bases, the J end by 8 bases, with 21 bases between. The CDR3 nucleotides read TGTGCCTGGATAGGCGGAGGGGGCCTTAGCCAGCAGTACTTC. Its protein is CAWIGGGGLSQQYF. The full variable domain, rest sourced from reference TRBV30 and TRBJ2-7, is SQTIHQWPATLVQPVGSPLSLECTVEGTSNPNLYWYRQAAGRGLQLLFYSVGIGQISSEVPQNLSASRPQDRQFILSSKKLLLSDSGFYLCAWIGGGGLSQQYFGPGTRLTVT.

This rearrangement joins TRBV6-6 to TRBJ1-1; D is unclear. The CDR3 runs 11 residues. Trimming pared 6 bases from V and 2 bases from J, leaving 4 bases between. Per germline, CDR1 MNHNY and CDR2 SVGAGI (reference sequence). The CDR3 loop is CASSHNTEAFF. The CDR3 DNA reads TGTGCCAGCAGCCATAACACTGAAGCTTTCTTT.

The V call is TRBV19, the J call TRBJ1-1; a possible D gene is TRBD1 (5 bases). Trimming pared 5 bases from V and 10 bases from J, leaving 23 bases between. The CDR3 is made up of 15 amino acids. Germline CDR1 reads LNHDA; CDR2 reads SQIVND (reference sequence). This CDR3 reads CASSPTAGTQVGAFF. CDR3 coding DNA: TGTGCCAGTAGTCCTACCGCGGGGACGCAGGTCGGAGCTTTCTTT.

The rearrangement uses TRBV27 and TRBJ1-3; weak D call: TRBD1 (5 bases). This CDR3 is 17 amino acids long. Germline V CDR1 and CDR2: MNHEY, SMNVEV (reference sequence). V gave up 5 bases and J gave up 1 base, with 18 bases separating them. Here the CDR3 reads CASSPRGGFPSGNTIYF. Written as DNA, the CDR3 is TGTGCCAGCAGTCCCCGGGGGGGGTTTCCTTCTGGAAACACCATATATTTT.

The table lists this clone with a count of one. J is TRBJ2-5 and V is TRBV30; possible D gene TRBD1, 6 bases. CDR3 length: 11 residues. V lost 0 bases and J lost 11, with 10 bases in between. CDR1 GTSNPN and CDR2 SVGIG come from the germline V gene (reference sequence). CDR3 nucleotides: TGTGCCTGGAGTGTAGGGGGAGAGCAGTACTTC. It specifies CAWSVGGEQYF.

This clone was seen more than once but under ten times. The chain employs TRBV18 and TRBJ1-5; TRBD1 is a possible D gene (6 bases). CDR1 is KGHSH, CDR2 LQKENI, per germline. The CDR3 runs to 18 residues. V lost 2 bases and J lost 0, with 17 bases in between. Here the CDR3 DNA reads TGTGCCAGCTCACCAGGCGTCTCGGCAGGGGCTAGCAATCAGCCCCAGCATTTT. Translated, it gives CASSPGVSAGASNQPQHF.

This clone turned up a few times. The rearrangement links TRBV25-1 to TRBJ2-2; the D gene is possibly TRBD1 (6 bases). The CDR3 has 12 residues. The V and J ends lost 3 bases and 9 bases respectively, with 8 bases between them. Per germline, CDR1 MGHDK and CDR2 SYGVNS. CDR3 sequence (DNA): TGTGCCAGCAGTGAGGGGGCTAGGGAGCTGTTTTTT. Protein sequence: CASSEGARELFF.

In this sample, this clone turned up once. V gene TRBV4-2 combines with J gene TRBJ2-1; 8 bases align to TRBD2. The CDR3 is 18 amino acids. V gave up 4 bases and J gave up 2 bases; unmatched junction bases: 13. The germline V gene encodes CDR1 LGHNA and CDR2 YNFKEQ. In nucleotides, the CDR3 is TGTGCCAGCAGCCCCTCGGGTAGCGGGGCTTTTCCCTACAATGAGCAGTTCTTC. Residues: CASSPSGSGAFPYNEQFF.

The J gene is TRBJ2-3, the V gene TRBV5-4; possible D gene TRBD1, 6 bases. This CDR3 spans 16 amino acids. The V gene lost 2 bases and the J gene lost 0 bases, with 13 bases spanning the gap. CDR1 SGHNT and CDR2 YYREEE come from the germline V gene (reference sequence). CDR3 in amino acids: CASSFEGGPSTDTQYF. The CDR3 bases are TGTGCCAGCAGCTTTGAAGGGGGACCTAGCACAGATACGCAGTATTTT.

The chain recombines TRBV11-2 with TRBJ2-7; a possible D gene is TRBD2 (5 bases). V gave up 0 bases and J gave up 0 bases, with 9 bases separating them. The CDR3 is 15 amino acids. The germline CDR1 and CDR2 sequences are SGHAT and FQNNGV. The CDR3 sequence is CASSLDPGYSYEQYF. In DNA, the CDR3 is TGTGCCAGCAGCTTAGATCCGGGATACTCCTACGAGCAGTACTTC. Variable domain in full (rest from reference TRBV11-2 and TRBJ2-7): EAGVAQSPRYKIIEKRQSVAFWCNPISGHATLYWYQQILGQGPKLLIQFQNNGVVDDSQLPKDRFSAERLKGVDSTLKIQPAKLEDSAVYLCASSLDPGYSYEQYFGPGTRLTVT.

This clone appeared a single time. The same CDR3 also results from other DNA sequences found in this sample. The chain is built from TRBV11-1 and TRBJ2-5; 11 nucleotides match TRBD1. This CDR3 contains 15 residues. With V trimmed by 5 bases and J by 2 bases, 4 bases remained unmatched. Germline lookup yields CDR1 SGHAT and CDR2 FQDESV (reference sequence). In DNA, the CDR3 is TGTGCCAGCAGCCCCGGGACAGGGGGGCAAGAGACCCAGTACTTC. Protein product: CASSPGTGGQETQYF.

The V call is TRBV10-1, the J call TRBJ2-2, with a possible D match to TRBD1 (6 bases). V was clipped by 5 bases and J by 6 bases, with 16 bases between them. The CDR3 is 15 residues long. In germline, CDR1 is WNHNN, CDR2 SYGVQD (reference sequence). The CDR3 DNA reads as TGCGCCAGCAGTCACAGGGTCAAAGGCCCCGGGGAGCTGTTTTTT. Its translation is CASSHRVKGPGELFF.

The gene calls are TRBV19 and TRBJ1-1; unclear D gene. Germline CDR1 reads LNHDA; CDR2 reads SQIVND (reference sequence). The CDR3 totals 12 residues. V lost 6 bases, J lost 6 bases, and 11 bases lay in between. The CDR3 is CASSNTGAEAFF. The CDR3 DNA reads TGTGCCAGTAGCAATACGGGAGCTGAAGCTTTCTTT.

This clone was seen only a few times. The V gene is TRBV6-1, the J gene TRBJ2-7, with TRBD1 identical over 9 bases. J was trimmed by 5 bases and V by 6 bases; bases with no gene match: 2. The CDR3 runs 12 residues. The germline V gene encodes CDR1 MNHNS and CDR2 SASEGT. This chain's CDR3 is CASSRTGDEQYF. CDR3 nucleotides: TGTGCCAGCAGCAGGACAGGGGACGAGCAGTACTTC.

The rearrangement links TRBV11-1 to TRBJ2-7; D is possibly TRBD2 (7 bases). Germline-derived CDR1 and CDR2 are SGHAT and FQDESV (reference sequence). The germline V and J ends were trimmed by 3 bases and 2 bases, with 17 bases remaining between them. The CDR3 length is 16 residues. For the CDR3, the DNA is TGTGCCAGCAGCTTCGGGGGGCTAGCGTTCGCCTACGAGCAGTACTTC. Encoded protein: CASSFGGLAFAYEQYF.

V and J are TRBV7-6 and TRBJ1-5; 7 nucleotides line up with TRBD1. This CDR3 spans 15 amino acids. The J segment lost 3 bases and the V segment lost 5 bases, leaving 7 bases of the junction unmatched. From germline, CDR1 is SGHVS and CDR2 FNYEAQ. CDR3 sequence reads: CASSPETGANQPQHF. As DNA, the CDR3 is TGTGCCAGCAGCCCCGAAACAGGGGCCAATCAGCCCCAGCATTTT.